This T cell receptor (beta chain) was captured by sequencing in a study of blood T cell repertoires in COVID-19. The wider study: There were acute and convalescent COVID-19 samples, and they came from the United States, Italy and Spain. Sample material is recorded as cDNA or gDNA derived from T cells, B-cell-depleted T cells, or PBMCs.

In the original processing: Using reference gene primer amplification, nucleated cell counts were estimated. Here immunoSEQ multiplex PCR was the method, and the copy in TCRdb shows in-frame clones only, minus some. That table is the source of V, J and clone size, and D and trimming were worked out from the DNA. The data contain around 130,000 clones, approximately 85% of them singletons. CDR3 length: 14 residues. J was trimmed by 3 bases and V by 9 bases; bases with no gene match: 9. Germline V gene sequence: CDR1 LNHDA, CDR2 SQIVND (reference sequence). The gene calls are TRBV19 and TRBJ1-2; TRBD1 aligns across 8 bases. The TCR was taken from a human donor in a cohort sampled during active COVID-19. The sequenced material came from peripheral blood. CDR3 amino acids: CASLRSTGDYGYTF. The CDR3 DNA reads TGTGCCAGCCTCCGTTCGACAGGGGACTATGGCTACACCTTC.